The 2 T cell receptor beta chains below all came from one sample that was sequenced in a study of blood T cell repertoires in COVID-19. Method: immunoSEQ multiplex PCR; TCRdb's copy keeps in-frame clones and lacks some. The repertoire includes about 74,000 clones, roughly 84% of them detected once, and roughly 2.5% sits in the top ten. Sample: peripheral blood. The receptors originated from a man in his 70s with active or convalescent COVID-19.

The chain employs TRBV5-1 and TRBJ1-1; no clear D gene. The CDR3 covers 14 residues. The V gene lost 0 bases and the J gene lost 8 bases, with 14 bases spanning the gap. The V gene's germline CDR1 is SGHRS and CDR2 YFSETQ. The CDR3 spells CASSLAHQIGEAFF. In DNA, the CDR3 is TGCGCCAGCAGCTTGGCGCACCAGATCGGGGAAGCTTTCTTT.

CDR3 region: CACEGTAPNTEAFF. CDR3 nucleotides: TGTGCCTGTGAGGGCACAGCCCCGAACACTGAAGCTTTCTTT. The gene calls are TRBV25-1 and TRBJ1-1, with D unresolved. CDR3 length equals 14 residues. Looked up from germline, CDR1 is MGHDK and CDR2 is SYGVNS. Trimming stripped 11 bases from V and 1 base from J, with 17 bases between.